This is a list of T cell receptor beta chains from one sample in a study of blood T cell repertoires in COVID-19. Using immunoSEQ multiplex PCR, the repertoire was profiled, and TCRdb retains in-frame clones only, with some absent. The sample shows about 210,000 clones, roughly four fifths of them seen only once. Material: peripheral blood. Receptors were obtained from a woman aged 40-49 years with acute or convalescent COVID-19. The CDR3 runs from the conserved cysteine through the conserved F or W. D genes are given only for firm matches. Clone size is stated in some rows and not others, as once, few, many or a class when expanded.

D gene,clone size,J gene,V gene,CDR3 DNA,CDR3 protein
TRBD1,NA,TRBJ2-1,TRBV27,TGTGCCAGCAGCCCCGACAGGGCCCCGTCCTACAATGAGCAGTTCTTC,CASSPDRAPSYNEQFF
NA,NA,TRBJ2-3,TRBV7-6,TGTGCCAGCAGCTTAGCGTTAGGGCAGGGGAAAGATACGCAGTATTTT,CASSLALGQGKDTQYF
TRBD1,NA,TRBJ1-2,TRBV4-3,TGCGCCAGCAGCCCGGGGGCAGGGGGTGACTATGGCTACACCTTC,CASSPGAGGDYGYTF
TRBD2,once,TRBJ2-1,TRBV28,TGTGCCAGCCTAGGGACTAGCGGGAGAAATGAGCAGTTCTTC,CASLGTSGRNEQFF
NA,few,TRBJ1-5,TRBV6-2/TRBV6-3,TGTGCCAGCAGTTACGACGCCCAATCGGGGCAGCCCCAGCATTTT,CASSYDAQSGQPQHF
TRBD2,NA,TRBJ2-7,TRBV5-4,TGTGCCAGCACCCTGAGCCCCGGGACTAGCGGGGGATCCGCCTACGAGCAGTACTTC,CASTLSPGTSGGSAYEQYF
NA,NA,TRBJ2-2,TRBV12-3/TRBV12-4,TGTGCCAGCGCTCCCGGGACCGGGGAGCTGTTTTTT,CASAPGTGELFF
NA,NA,TRBJ2-3,TRBV7-9,TGTGCCAGTAACTCCATAGATACGCAGTATTTT,CASNSIDTQYF
NA,NA,TRBJ2-7,TRBV6-5,TGTGCCAGCAGTTTTCGGTACGAGCAGTACTTC,CASSFRYEQYF
TRBD1,NA,TRBJ1-1,TRBV10-3,TGTGCCATCAGTGGGGGGACAGGGGGCAACACTGAAGCTTTCTTT,CAISGGTGGNTEAFF
TRBD2,NA,TRBJ2-3,TRBV3-1/TRBV3-2,TGTGCCAGCAGGAGCGGGGGGGCGGATACGCAGTATTTT,CASRSGGADTQYF
NA,NA,TRBJ2-3,TRBV14,TGTGCCAGCAGCCAAGAAGCCCTTGCCACAGATACGCAGTATTTT,CASSQEALATDTQYF
NA,NA,TRBJ1-1,TRBV7-8,TGTGCCAGCACCCGAACCTCCCACGAGGGAGCTTTCTTT,CASTRTSHEGAFF
TRBD1,once,TRBJ1-2,TRBV12-3/TRBV12-4,TGTGCCAGCAGCAAGGGGGCAGACTATGGCTACACCTTC,CASSKGADYGYTF
NA,NA,TRBJ2-7,TRBV4-2,TGTGCCAGCAGCCCCATCCTGGCCAGGGTGGTAGGGGGCTCCTACGAGCAGTACTTC,CASSPILARVVGGSYEQYF
TRBD1,NA,TRBJ1-6,TRBV11-2,TGTGCCAGCAGCTCCCAGGACAGGGTCAAAGGCTCACCCCTCCACTTT,CASSSQDRVKGSPLHF
NA,NA,TRBJ1-3,TRBV15,TGTGCCACCAGCAGAGATCGCGGGGCCACCTCTGGAAACACCATATATTTT,CATSRDRGATSGNTIYF
TRBD2,NA,TRBJ2-4,TRBV6-4,TGTGCCAGCAGTGACGGGGGGGGAAACATTCAGTACTTC,CASSDGGGNIQYF
NA,few,TRBJ1-2,TRBV6-5,TGTGCCAGCAGTCCAGGGTGGAGCTATGGCTACACCTTC,CASSPGWSYGYTF
TRBD1,NA,TRBJ2-4,TRBV24-1,TGTGCCACCAGTGATACCACGACAGGGTACATTCAGTACTTC,CATSDTTTGYIQYF
NA,NA,TRBJ2-3,TRBV6-5,TGTGCCAGCACCAAGGGGCGGGAAGGCGATACGCAGTATTTT,CASTKGREGDTQYF
TRBD1,few,TRBJ2-7,TRBV24-1,TGTGCCACCAGTACCCGGGCAGGGGGCGTCTACGAGCAGTACTTC,CATSTRAGGVYEQYF
NA,NA,TRBJ2-7,TRBV29-1,TGCAGCGTTGGAGGAATCTACGAGCAGTACTTC,CSVGGIYEQYF
TRBD1,few,TRBJ2-7,TRBV5-4,TGTGCCAGCAGCTTGTACACAGGGGACGAGCAGTACTTC,CASSLYTGDEQYF
NA,once,TRBJ2-1,TRBV28,TGTGCCAGCAGTTTTCCCCAGGGCCAATCCTACAATGAGCAGTTCTTC,CASSFPQGQSYNEQFF
TRBD1,once,TRBJ1-1,TRBV5-6,TGTGCCAGCAGCTGGCCGGGACAGGACATTTCCACTGAAGCTTTCTTT,CASSWPGQDISTEAFF
NA,NA,TRBJ2-7,TRBV12-5,TGTGCTAGTGGAATACGGGACTGGCCTTACGAGCAGTACTTC,CASGIRDWPYEQYF
NA,NA,TRBJ1-2,TRBV10-2,TGCGCCAGCAGTAACCCGGTGAACTATGGCTACACCTTC,CASSNPVNYGYTF
NA,NA,TRBJ1-6,TRBV19,TGTGCCAGTAGCACAGGGTCCTATAATTCACCCCTCCACTTT,CASSTGSYNSPLHF
NA,once,TRBJ1-3,TRBV5-1,TGCGCCAGCAGCTTGTGGGGGGACTCTGGAAACACCATATATTTT,CASSLWGDSGNTIYF
NA,NA,TRBJ2-7,TRBV19,TGTGCCAGTAGTATAGTCGGACAAGGGGCCTACGAGCAGTACTTC,CASSIVGQGAYEQYF
NA,NA,TRBJ1-5,TRBV5-1,TGCGCCAGCAGCTTGGACGGGGAGAGGAATCAGCCCCAGCATTTT,CASSLDGERNQPQHF
NA,NA,TRBJ1-4,TRBV5-1,TGCGCCAGCAGCCTCAGGGATCCTAATGAAAAACTGTTTTTT,CASSLRDPNEKLFF
NA,once,TRBJ2-7,TRBV27,TGTGCCAGCAGCGGTATAAGGGACAACTCCTACGAGCAGTACTTC,CASSGIRDNSYEQYF
NA,NA,TRBJ1-5,TRBV15,TGTGCCACCAGCAGACAGTATAGCAATCAGCCCCAGCATTTT,CATSRQYSNQPQHF
NA,NA,TRBJ2-2,TRBV18,TGTGCCAGCTCACCACCGGCAGGGATTAACACCGGGGAGCTGTTTTTT,CASSPPAGINTGELFF
TRBD1,NA,TRBJ1-1,TRBV27,TGTGCCAGCAGTTTTCCTCCGGGACAGGGCTTTAAAGCTTTCTTT,CASSFPPGQGFKAFF
TRBD1,NA,TRBJ2-2,TRBV25-1,TGTGCCAGCAGTGCGACAGGGGGGAAGAACACCGGGGAGCTGTTTTTT,CASSATGGKNTGELFF
TRBD1,NA,TRBJ1-5,TRBV29-1,TGCAGCGTCGGGACAGGGGGGAAGCCCCAGCATTTT,CSVGTGGKPQHF
NA,NA,TRBJ1-6,TRBV6-5,TGTGCCAGCAGTTCGAAAGCCCAACCCTATAATTCACCCCTCCACTTT,CASSSKAQPYNSPLHF
TRBD1,NA,TRBJ1-6,TRBV5-1,TGCGCCAGCACCCAGTTCGGACAGGGAGTCAATTCACCCCTCCACTTT,CASTQFGQGVNSPLHF
NA,NA,TRBJ1-2,TRBV11-2,TGTGCCAGCAGCTTAGTAGGGGGGGCGCGCGGCTACACCTTC,CASSLVGGARGYTF
NA,NA,TRBJ1-2,TRBV10-3,TGTGCCATCAACTCTCCGGGACAAAGGTCCTATGGCTACACCTTC,CAINSPGQRSYGYTF
TRBD1,NA,TRBJ1-1,TRBV29-1,TGCAGCGTTGAAGATCTGGGACAGGGGTTAAAGTTGGCTTTCTTT,CSVEDLGQGLKLAFF
TRBD1,NA,TRBJ1-4,TRBV19,TGTGCCAGTAGTGGTGGGGGACAGCCTCATGAAAAACTGTTTTTT,CASSGGGQPHEKLFF
TRBD2,once,TRBJ2-1,TRBV27,TGTGCCAGCAGTTTGGGGACTAGCGGCAATGAGCAGTTCTTC,CASSLGTSGNEQFF
TRBD2,NA,TRBJ2-1,TRBV4-1,TGCGCCAGCAGCCACGACCTAGCGGGGGGCCTCAATGAGCAGTTCTTC,CASSHDLAGGLNEQFF